These 28 T cell receptor beta chains share one sample of origin, sequenced in a study of T-cell memory formation after mild COVID-19. TCRdb reprocessed the 5' RACE reads via MiXCR and lists one record per CDR3 protein. The sample includes about 470,000 distinct CDR3 sequences, 25% seen only once; the top ten take approximately 13%. Sequencing was performed on PBMCs or a T cell subset sorted from them (not recorded which). Source of these receptors: an adult woman who had mild COVID-19 (a few samples of this study predate the infection). Cell type and time point are not known.

There are a few counts of this clonotype. The genes are TRBV12-3 or TRBV12-4 and TRBJ2-1; D ambiguous. The V end lost 8 bases, the J end lost 7 bases, and 9 bases lay between the germline ends. The length of the CDR3 is 11 residues. CDR3 nucleotides: TGTGCCAGCCGTTACGGGAATGAGCAGTTCTTC. This encodes CASRYGNEQFF.

The chain uses TRBV3-1 and TRBJ2-1, with 7 bases that match TRBD1. The CDR3 is 14 residues long. Germline CDR1 reads LGHDT; CDR2 reads YNNKEL (reference sequence). Trimming cost V 6 bases and J 7 bases; bases outside gene matches: 9. The CDR3 nucleotides are TGTGCCAGCAGGAACCGGGACAGAGGGAATGAGCAGTTCTTC. This gives the protein CASRNRDRGNEQFF.

The rearrangement links TRBV5-1 to TRBJ2-2; 8 bases fit TRBD1. The CDR3 contains 16 residues. Germline V gene data show CDR1 as SGHRS and CDR2 as YFSETQ. Trimming took 1 base from V and 4 from J; bases not matched to a gene: 6. CDR3 amino acids: CASSLSTGGPTGELFF. CDR3 sequence (DNA): TGCGCCAGCAGCTTGTCTACAGGGGGGCCCACCGGGGAGCTGTTTTTT.

The sample holds many counts of this clonotype. The gene calls are TRBV7-9 and TRBJ1-3, with 7 bases fitting TRBD1. The CDR3 is 15 amino acids. Looked up from germline, CDR1 is SEHNR and CDR2 is FQNEAQ (reference sequence). V trimming: 6 bases; J trimming: 1 base; junction bases outside the gene matches: 6. CDR3 sequence: CASSPGTASGNTIYF. For the CDR3, the DNA is TGTGCCAGCAGTCCCGGGACAGCGTCTGGAAACACCATATATTTT. The variable domain in full, with the rest retrieved from reference TRBV7-9 and TRBJ1-3, is DTGVSQNPRHKITKRGQNVTFRCDPISEHNRLYWYRQTLGQGPEFLTYFQNEAQLEKSRLLSDRFSAERPKGSFSTLEIQRTEQGDSAMYLCASSPGTASGNTIYFGEGSWLTVV.

This rearrangement joins TRBV21-1 to TRBJ1-1. TRBV21-1 is an annotated pseudogene. The CDR3 extends over 15 amino acids. The CDR3 region is CASSKASAASAEAFF. CDR3 nucleotides: TGTGCCAGCAGCAAAGCTAGCGCAGCCAGCGCTGAAGCTTTCTTT.

This CDR3 reads CASSRQSGNNQPQHF. As DNA, the CDR3 is TGTGCCAGCAGTCGACAGTCGGGTAACAATCAGCCCCAGCATTTT. The V call is TRBV12-3 or TRBV12-4, the J call TRBJ1-5; TRBD1 is a possible D gene (5 bases). The V end lost 5 bases, the J end lost 3 bases, and 14 bases lay between the germline ends. This CDR3 has 15 amino acids.

This clonotype has only a few counts. The chain has TRBV6-2 or TRBV6-3 and TRBJ2-7; the D gene is possibly TRBD1 (5 bases). V dropped 7 bases and J dropped 3 bases, with 10 bases sitting between them. Germline loops: CDR1 MNHEY, CDR2 SVGEGT. The CDR3 contains 12 residues. The CDR3 here is CASTTDNYEQYF. The CDR3 DNA reads as TGTGCCAGCACCACGGACAACTACGAGCAGTACTTC.

This clonotype was counted at least ten times. The chain recombines TRBV12-3 or TRBV12-4 with TRBJ2-3, with 7 nucleotides matching TRBD2. The junction had 7 bases not matched to a gene; V was cut back by 3 bases and J by 4 bases. There are 15 residues in the CDR3. CDR3 coding DNA: TGTGCCAGCAGTTTCTCCCTCGGACTAGCAGATACGCAGTATTTT. Translation gives CASSFSLGLADTQYF.

This clonotype was observed a few times. V and J are TRBV14 and TRBJ2-5; D unclear. V was shortened by 0 bases and J by 1 base, with 12 bases between the two germline ends. Per the germline V gene, CDR1 is SGHDN and CDR2 is FVKESK. This CDR3 has 16 amino acids. CDR3 sequence reads: CASSQDLARSQETQYF. The CDR3 nucleotides read TGTGCCAGCAGCCAAGATCTTGCCAGAAGCCAAGAGACCCAGTACTTC.

The V and J genes are TRBV11-2 and TRBJ2-1, with D tentatively TRBD1 or TRBD2 (5 bases each). Germline CDR1 and CDR2: SGHAT and FQNNGV. This CDR3 contains 15 residues. The V and J ends lost 1 base and 8 bases respectively, with 15 bases between them. The CDR3 loop reads CASSLAGGQWDEQFF. In DNA form, the CDR3 reads TGTGCCAGCAGCTTAGCTGGGGGTCAATGGGATGAGCAGTTCTTC.

This sequence joins TRBV12-3 or TRBV12-4 and TRBJ2-7; unclear D gene. The CDR3 is made up of 13 amino acids. Trimming shortened V by 4 bases and J by 0 bases, and 7 bases separated the two germline ends. The chain's CDR3 is CASSSQISYEQYF. As DNA, the CDR3 is TGTGCCAGCAGTTCTCAGATCTCCTACGAGCAGTACTTC.

The rearrangement joins TRBV7-9 to TRBJ1-5, with no clear D. CDR3 length: 15 amino acids. V lost 5 bases, J lost 2 bases, and 13 bases lay in between. Germline CDR1 and CDR2: SEHNR and FQNEAQ (reference sequence). The CDR3 DNA is TGTGCCAGCAGCCCTTTAGGGCCCCGCAATCAGCCCCAGCATTTT. Protein: CASSPLGPRNQPQHF.

This clonotype was seen more than once but under ten times. The V and J genes are TRBV12-3 or TRBV12-4 and TRBJ2-2; D remains unclear. V was pared by 11 bases and J by 3 bases, with 10 bases between. The CDR3 is 12 residues long. The CDR3 region is CAGRRDTGELFF. The CDR3 DNA reads TGTGCCGGTCGCAGAGACACCGGGGAGCTGTTTTTT.

This clonotype occurred once. This chain links TRBV5-4 with TRBJ2-3; tentative D call: TRBD1 (5 bases). Germline-derived CDR1 and CDR2 are SGHNT and YYREEE (reference sequence). This CDR3 region has 13 residues. The V gene lost 9 bases and the J gene lost 6 bases, with 17 bases spanning the gap. The CDR3: CATAPEPGDTQYF. The CDR3 DNA reads as TGTGCCACGGCCCCCGAACCAGGGGATACGCAGTATTTT.

A few counts support this clonotype. V gene TRBV2 combines with J gene TRBJ2-3; the D gene is possibly TRBD2 (5 bases). CDR1 and CDR2 from the germline V gene are SNHLY and FYNNEI. Trimming left V 6 bases short and J 0 bases short, with 10 bases between. This CDR3 spans 14 amino acids. The CDR3 here is CASRDSSSTDTQYF. The CDR3 DNA is TGTGCCAGCAGGGACTCGTCTAGCACAGATACGCAGTATTTT. The full variable domain, in which reference TRBV2 and TRBJ2-3 provide the parts outside the CDR3, is EPEVTQTPSHQVTQMGQEVILRCVPISNHLYFYWYRQILGQKVEFLVSFYNNEISEKSEIFDDQFSVERPDGSNFTLKIRSTKLEDSAMYFCASRDSSSTDTQYFGPGTRLTVL.

This clonotype showed up just a few times. The chain links TRBV7-3 to TRBJ2-3; 9 nucleotides line up with TRBD2. After removal of 4 bases from V and 9 bases from J, the junction contained 17 bases not matched to a gene. This CDR3 contains 17 residues. Germline V CDR1 and CDR2: SGHTA, FQGTGA. CDR3 loop: CASSSPEAGGTQGTQYF. For the CDR3, the DNA is TGTGCCAGCAGCTCGCCCGAGGCGGGGGGGACTCAGGGGACGCAGTATTTT.

The V gene is TRBV20-1, the J gene TRBJ2-1; D remains unclear. The CDR3 contains 13 residues. Trimming shortened V by 1 base and J by 8 bases, and 12 bases separated the two germline ends. Germline CDR1 reads DFQATT; CDR2 reads SNEGSKA (reference sequence). CDR3 in DNA: TGCAGTGCTAGAGGCCCCGGATCGCATGAGCAGTTCTTC. Protein product: CSARGPGSHEQFF.

This sequence joins TRBV9 and TRBJ1-1, with a weak D call TRBD1 (5 bases). Trimming pared 0 bases from V and 3 bases from J, leaving 9 bases between. The V gene's germline CDR1 is SGDLS and CDR2 YYNGEE. The CDR3 covers 14 residues. The CDR3 DNA sequence: TGTGCCAGCAGCGTAGGGGACGTGGACACTGAAGCTTTCTTT. It encodes CASSVGDVDTEAFF.

This clonotype was found a few times. The chain carries TRBV6-2 or TRBV6-3 and TRBJ1-1; a weak D match, TRBD1 (6 bases). Deletions cut 9 bases from V and 10 bases from J, with 12 bases between. Germline loops: CDR1 MNHEY, CDR2 SVGEGT. CDR3 size: 10 residues. For the CDR3, the DNA is TGTGCCAGTTCGGGGGCGCGAGCTTTCTTT. It encodes CASSGARAFF.

This chain uses TRBV20-1 with TRBJ2-5; 11 bases line up with TRBD2. Germline V gives CDR1 DFQATT, CDR2 SNEGSKA (reference sequence). J lost 1 base, V lost 4 bases, and 5 bases had no gene match. CDR3 size: 15 residues. The CDR3 region has the DNA TGCAGTGCTACAGCTAGCGGGGGGCCCCAAGAGACCCAGTACTTC. It codes for CSATASGGPQETQYF.

A few counts support this clonotype. V is TRBV3-1 and J is TRBJ2-2, with a weak D call TRBD2 (6 bases). V lost 0 bases, J lost 7 bases, and 24 bases lay in between. CDR1 is LGHDT, CDR2 YNNKEL, per germline (reference sequence). CDR3 length: 19 amino acids. The DNA for the CDR3 is TGTGCCAGCAGCCAAGACTTCCCGTCGGGGAGGAAACGGATCGGGGAGCTGTTTTTT. It yields the protein CASSQDFPSGRKRIGELFF.

This clonotype was detected a few times. The chain recombines TRBV6-5 with TRBJ2-5; 8 nucleotides match TRBD2. Trimming took 4 bases from V and 7 from J; bases not matched to a gene: 5. Germline V gives CDR1 MNHEY, CDR2 SVGAGI. This CDR3 region has 13 residues. In DNA form, the CDR3 reads TGTGCCAGCAGTTTACGGGGGGGTCTGACCCAGTACTTC. It is translated as CASSLRGGLTQYF.

The CDR3 DNA is TGCAGTGCGACCGGGACTAGTAGATCAGATACGCAGTATTTT. Protein sequence: CSATGTSRSDTQYF. V and J are TRBV20-1 and TRBJ2-3; 8 nucleotides match TRBD2. The V gene's germline CDR1 is DFQATT and CDR2 SNEGSKA (reference sequence). V trimming: 6 bases; J trimming: 4 bases; junction bases outside the gene matches: 9. The length of the CDR3 is 14 residues.

This clonotype has only a few counts. This rearrangement joins TRBV4-1 to TRBJ2-7, with TRBD1 matching 10 bases. The CDR3 spans 15 residues. From germline, CDR1 is MGHRA and CDR2 YSYEKL. V trimming: 1 base; J trimming: 3 bases; junction bases outside the gene matches: 3. The DNA of the CDR3 is TGCGCCAGCAGCCAAGCCGGACAGGGGGGCTACGAGCAGTACTTC. The encoded protein is CASSQAGQGGYEQYF.

V gene TRBV6-2 or TRBV6-3 combines with J gene TRBJ2-7; 13 bases agree with TRBD2. The CDR3 runs to 17 residues. Germline V gene sequence: CDR1 MNHEY, CDR2 SVGEGT. The V segment lost 9 bases and the J segment 5 bases; nucleotides outside the gene matches: 16. CDR3 amino acids: CASRSLGLAGALHEQYF. CDR3 coding DNA: TGTGCCAGTCGTTCGCTCGGACTAGCGGGAGCCCTCCACGAGCAGTACTTC.

This clonotype has just one count. The chain employs TRBV4-1 and TRBJ2-1; 10 positions match TRBD1. The CDR3 covers 16 residues. Unmatched junction bases numbered 10, after V lost 3 bases and J lost 8 bases. Germline V gives CDR1 MGHRA, CDR2 YSYEKL. The CDR3 loop reads CASSQVPGQGTHEQFF. In DNA form, the CDR3 reads TGCGCCAGCAGCCAGGTGCCGGGACAGGGGACCCATGAGCAGTTCTTC.

J is TRBJ2-3 and V is TRBV5-4, with 12 positions matching TRBD2. CDR1 SGHNT and CDR2 YYREEE come from the germline V gene (reference sequence). The CDR3 has 15 amino acids. The junction had 6 bases not matched to a gene; V was cut back by 3 bases and J by 7 bases. CDR3 sequence reads: CASSSTSGRRNTQYF. In DNA, the CDR3 is TGTGCCAGCAGCTCTACTAGCGGGAGGAGGAATACGCAGTATTTT.

This clonotype showed up many times. This sequence joins TRBV20-1 and TRBJ2-7; D not certain. Germline V gene lookup returns CDR1 DFQATT and CDR2 SNEGSKA (reference sequence). The CDR3 loop spans 11 amino acids. The DNA of the CDR3 is TGCAGCCTCCTGAGCTCCTACGAGCAGTACTTC. Its protein is CSLLSSYEQYF.